This is a list of T cell receptor beta chains from one sample in a study of cytomegalovirus exposure and HLA in healthy donors. Generated by immunoSEQ multiplex PCR, the TCRdb table keeps only in-frame clones and is missing some. This table holds about 46,000 clones. The sequencing input was PBMCs. The receptors derive from a woman between 40 and 50 years old in good health and CMV-seronegative. Both conserved end residues are part of each CDR3. A D gene is named only where the DNA matches it firmly. Where a row states a size, it is once, few, many or the class of an expanded clone; other rows omit it.

d_call	v_call	j_call	clone_size	cdr3_nt	cdr3_aa
-	TRBV7-2	TRBJ1-1	-	TGTGCCAGCAATAAAGTCGCCGGGTCTGAAGCTTTCTTT	CASNKVAGSEAFF
-	TRBV5-1	TRBJ2-3	-	TGCGCCAGCAGCCCGTCTTTGGTGGCCACAGATACGCAGTATTTT	CASSPSLVATDTQYF
TRBD1	TRBV19	TRBJ1-2	-	TGTGCCAGTAGTCCCCGACAGGGGAGAAGTTCGTATGGCTACACCTTC	CASSPRQGRSSYGYTF
TRBD1	TRBV30	TRBJ2-1	-	TGTGCCTGGAGTGTGGGTTTGGGACAGCGGCTCTACAATGAGCAGTTCTTC	CAWSVGLGQRLYNEQFF
-	TRBV4-1	TRBJ2-1	-	TGCGCCAGCAGACCCCCCGGGACAACCTCCTACAATGAGCAGTTCTTC	CASRPPGTTSYNEQFF
-	TRBV14	TRBJ1-3	-	TGTGCCAGCAGCCAAGTGAGATACGGGTGGAGTCCTGGAAACACCATATATTTT	CASSQVRYGWSPGNTIYF
-	TRBV28	TRBJ2-7	-	TGTGCCAGCGAACAGGGCAAGGGGTCGTTCGAGCAGTACTTC	CASEQGKGSFEQYF
TRBD1	TRBV5-1	TRBJ1-2	-	TGCGCCAGCAGCTTCCGGGGACAGGACTACTATGGCTACACCTTC	CASSFRGQDYYGYTF
TRBD2	TRBV29-1	TRBJ2-1	-	TGCAGCGTTGCACCCACTAGCGGGAGGGCCAGGACCTACAATGAGCAGTTCTTC	CSVAPTSGRARTYNEQFF
TRBD1	TRBV18	TRBJ2-2	-	TGTGCCAGCTCACCCCTTTTGGCAGGGGGCAACACCGGGGAGCTGTTTTTT	CASSPLLAGGNTGELFF
TRBD1	TRBV29-1	TRBJ1-1	-	TGCAGCGTTGACGGAATTACAACCGGGACAGGGGTCTCCCTTGAACGAGCTTTCTTT	CSVDGITTGTGVSLERAFF
-	TRBV7-8	TRBJ2-2	-	TGTGCCAGCAGCTTAGGGCTAGAAACCGGGGAGCTGTTTTTT	CASSLGLETGELFF
-	TRBV5-4	TRBJ2-7	-	TGTGCCAGCAGGGAGGCGGGAAGCTCCTACGAGCAGTACTTC	CASREAGSSYEQYF
-	TRBV29-1	TRBJ1-2	-	TGCAGCGTTGACCATGACAGAAAAAATGGCTACACCTTC	CSVDHDRKNGYTF
TRBD2	TRBV7-2	TRBJ2-5	-	TGTGCCAGCAGCTTATTTAACGGGAGGGAGACCCAGTACTTC	CASSLFNGRETQYF
-	TRBV4-3	TRBJ1-5	-	TGCGCCAGCAGCCAAGAGCCGCAGGGCCTAGGGCCCCAGCATTTT	CASSQEPQGLGPQHF
-	TRBV11-2	TRBJ2-1	-	TGTGCCAGCAGCTTGGGCACCTACAATGAGCAGTTCTTC	CASSLGTYNEQFF
TRBD1	TRBV28	TRBJ2-3	-	TGTGCCAGCAAGGACAGGGGGCGAGAAGATACGCAGTATTTT	CASKDRGREDTQYF
TRBD1	TRBV28	TRBJ2-5	-	TGTGCCAGCAGTTTAGGCAGGGGGCGAGAAGAGACCCAGTACTTC	CASSLGRGREETQYF
TRBD1	TRBV9	TRBJ1-2	-	TGTGCCAGCAGCGTAAGCAGGCAGGGGGCTGGTGGCTACACCTTC	CASSVSRQGAGGYTF
TRBD1	TRBV30	TRBJ2-2	-	TGTGCCTGCCTAATCAAGACAGGGACCGGGGAGCTGTTTTTT	CACLIKTGTGELFF
TRBD1	TRBV4-3	TRBJ2-7	-	TGCGCCAGCAGCCAAGTAAGTGGGACAGATCGGCCCTACGAGCAGTACTTC	CASSQVSGTDRPYEQYF
TRBD1	TRBV27	TRBJ1-2	-	TGTGCCAGCGCGATCTGGGCAGGGGGCTTCTATGGCTACACCTTC	CASAIWAGGFYGYTF
-	TRBV28	TRBJ2-7	-	TGTGCCTCGCAGACTCAGCCGCCCGAGCAGTACTTC	CASQTQPPEQYF
TRBD2	TRBV4-3	TRBJ2-2	-	TGCGCCAGCAGCCCCTGGCTAGCGGAAACCACCGGGGAGCTGTTTTTT	CASSPWLAETTGELFF
-	TRBV2	TRBJ1-1	-	TGTGCCAGCAGTGAAGCGGGGCCTGAAGCTTTCTTT	CASSEAGPEAFF
-	TRBV11-1	TRBJ2-7	-	TGTGCCAGCAGTTTAAGGGAGTCTTACGAGCAGTACTTC	CASSLRESYEQYF
TRBD1	TRBV7-3	TRBJ2-5	-	TGTGCCAGCAGCACAAACCCTGGGACAGTAGAGGCCCAGTACTTC	CASSTNPGTVEAQYF
-	TRBV6-5	TRBJ2-7	-	TGTGCCAGCAGTGGAGTCTACGAGCAGTACTTC	CASSGVYEQYF
-	TRBV5-1	TRBJ1-5	-	TGCGCCAGCAGCTTGCAGGGAGGGAATCAGCCCCAGCATTTT	CASSLQGGNQPQHF
-	TRBV9	TRBJ1-2	-	TGTGCCAGCAGCGTAAGCGGCGGTGGCTACACCTTC	CASSVSGGGYTF
TRBD1	TRBV9	TRBJ2-5	-	TGTGCCAGCAGCGGACCGGGACAGGGAACACAAGAGACCCAGTACTTC	CASSGPGQGTQETQYF
-	TRBV6-1	TRBJ1-4	-	TGTGCCAGCAGTGAAAGTGCCAGGCCGGGGGAAAAACTGTTTTTT	CASSESARPGEKLFF
TRBD1	TRBV9	TRBJ2-7	-	TGTGCCAGCAGCCAAAACGACAGGGGGAAATACGAGCAGTACTTC	CASSQNDRGKYEQYF
-	TRBV18	TRBJ2-1	medium-sized	TGTGCCAGCTCACCTAACATGGAGGATGAGCAGTTCTTC	CASSPNMEDEQFF
TRBD1	TRBV18	TRBJ1-1	-	TGTGCCAGCTCACTGGGGACAGGGGGCCTGGCTTTCTTT	CASSLGTGGLAFF
TRBD2	TRBV7-9	TRBJ2-1	-	TGTGCCAGCAGCCCTAAGTGGCGGGAGGGCCTCAATGAGCAGTTCTTC	CASSPKWREGLNEQFF
-	TRBV28	TRBJ2-7	-	TGTGCCAGCAGTTTCCGGGAACCCACGGAACAGTACTTC	CASSFREPTEQYF
TRBD2	TRBV10-3	TRBJ2-1	-	TGTGCCATCAGTACCGGGACTAGCGGGCCCAATGAGCAGTTCTTC	CAISTGTSGPNEQFF